The T cell receptor beta chain described here comes from a study of shared clonotypes between healthy human individuals. Per germline, CDR1 LNHDA and CDR2 SQIVND (reference sequence). CDR3 length: 15 residues. Trimming took 2 bases from V and 9 from J; bases not matched to a gene: 6. Healthy adults negative for HIV, lacking recent acute infections or vaccinations, served as donors. The investigators split CD4+ cells into a CD45RA+ naive subset and a CD45RA-negative memory subset. Across several immunoSEQ plates, the genomic DNA of each subset was split evenly. Produced via immunoSEQ multiplex PCR; TCRdb's table is partial and in-frame only. The sample holds millions of clones, roughly 94% seen once. The study's findings and limits: In contrast to clonotypes shared by all four donors, non-shared clonotypes had lower generation probabilities.

In regard to this clone: The antigen remains undetermined.

The sequenced material came from naive CD4+ T cells sorted from blood. The subset was: CD45RA+ positively selected. This chain connects TRBV19 to TRBJ2-1; TRBD2 agrees at 11 bases. This TCR was sampled from a man aged 18 to 30 in good health. CDR3 in DNA: TGTGCCAGTAGTATACGAACTAGCGGGAGCAGTGAGCAGTTCTTC. This translates into CASSIRTSGSSEQFF. Looking up the rest from reference TRBV19 and TRBJ2-1 gives the full variable domain: DGGITQSPKYLFRKEGQNVTLSCEQNLNHDAMYWYRQDPGQGLRLIYYSQIVNDFQKGDIAEGYSVSREKKESFPLTVTSAQKNPTAFYLCASSIRTSGSSEQFFGPGTRLTVL.